The T cell receptor beta chain under discussion was sequenced for a study of T cell responses to AZD1222 COVID-19 vaccine. Study-level information: Researchers grouped second doses given at about 4 or about 12 weeks into one pool.

The data were produced by immunoSEQ multiplex PCR, yet TCRdb's version contains in-frame clones alone and is incomplete. The table has approximately 190,000 clones, 94% seen once. Notes on this clone: No antigen is known for it.

Findings and caveats of the study: Baseline testing showed seropositivity in only five to seven AZD1222 recipients. Most donors were white British and more were female, and clonal diversity was possibly underestimated. Sampling captured repertoires only after the peak T cell response.

This receptor was obtained from an adult in good health. The sequences come from peripheral blood, collected on day 0 of AZD1222 vaccination.

The CDR3 DNA reads TGTGCCAGCAGCTTAGTGGGGGAGAATTCACCCCTCCACTTT. Its protein is CASSLVGENSPLHF. The chain uses TRBV7-9 and TRBJ1-6; weak D call: TRBD1 (5 bases). The germline V gene encodes CDR1 SEHNR and CDR2 FQNEAQ (reference sequence). The CDR3 loop spans 14 amino acids. The germline V and J ends were trimmed by 1 base and 7 bases, with 8 bases remaining between them.